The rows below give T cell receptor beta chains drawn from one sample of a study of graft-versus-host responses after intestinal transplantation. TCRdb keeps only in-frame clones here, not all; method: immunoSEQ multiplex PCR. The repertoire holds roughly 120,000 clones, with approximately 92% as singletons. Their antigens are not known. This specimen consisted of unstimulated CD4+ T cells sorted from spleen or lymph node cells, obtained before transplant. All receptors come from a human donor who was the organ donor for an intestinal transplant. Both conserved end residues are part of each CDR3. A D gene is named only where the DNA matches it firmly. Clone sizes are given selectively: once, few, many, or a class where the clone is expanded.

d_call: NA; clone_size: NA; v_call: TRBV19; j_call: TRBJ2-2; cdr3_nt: TGTGCCAGTAGTATTCACCAGGGAACCGGGGAGCTGTTTTTT; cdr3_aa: CASSIHQGTGELFF
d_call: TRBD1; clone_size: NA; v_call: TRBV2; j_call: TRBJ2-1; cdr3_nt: TGTGCCAGCAGTCCACAGGGGACCAATATCGATGAGCAGTTCTTC; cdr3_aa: CASSPQGTNIDEQFF
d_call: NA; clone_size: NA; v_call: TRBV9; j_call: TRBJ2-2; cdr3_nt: TGTGCCAGCAGCGTAGGGACCGGGGAGCTGTTTTTT; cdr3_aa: CASSVGTGELFF
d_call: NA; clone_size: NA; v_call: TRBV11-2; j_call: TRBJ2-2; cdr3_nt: TGTGCCAGCAGCTTAATTGGGGGGAACACCGGGGAGCTGTTTTTT; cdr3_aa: CASSLIGGNTGELFF
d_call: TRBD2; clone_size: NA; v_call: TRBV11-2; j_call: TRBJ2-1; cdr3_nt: TGTGCCAGCAGCTTAGCGGTTCTGCGGGAGAGAGGTGAGCAGTTCTTC; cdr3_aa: CASSLAVLRERGEQFF
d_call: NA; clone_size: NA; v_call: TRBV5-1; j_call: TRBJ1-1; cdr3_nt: TGCGCCAGCAGCTTGGGTGGACAATCCAACACTGAAGCTTTCTTT; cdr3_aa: CASSLGGQSNTEAFF
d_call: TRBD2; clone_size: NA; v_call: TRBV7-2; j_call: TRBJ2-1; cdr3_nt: TGTGCCAGCAGAAATAACCGGGGGACTAGCGGACTCAATGAGCAGTTCTTC; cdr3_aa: CASRNNRGTSGLNEQFF
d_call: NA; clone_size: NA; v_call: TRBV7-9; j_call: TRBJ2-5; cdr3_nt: TGTGCCAGCAGCCAAGGGAGGGGGCTAGAGACCCAGTACTTC; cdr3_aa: CASSQGRGLETQYF
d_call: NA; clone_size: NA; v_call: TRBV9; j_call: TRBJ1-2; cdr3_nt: TGTGCCAGCAGCGTAGAGTGGTACAGCGGTCGACCTCTACTCTATGGCTACACCTTC; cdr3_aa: CASSVEWYSGRPLLYGYTF
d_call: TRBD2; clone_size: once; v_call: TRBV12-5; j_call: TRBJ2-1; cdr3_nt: TGTGCTAGTGGCTTTGCGTCCCAAGCGGGCGGGAGTAATACTGAGCAGTTCTTC; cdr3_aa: CASGFASQAGGSNTEQFF
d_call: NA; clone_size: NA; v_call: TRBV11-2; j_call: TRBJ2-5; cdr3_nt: TGTGCCAGCCGTGCGGTGGAGACCCAGTACTTC; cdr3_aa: CASRAVETQYF
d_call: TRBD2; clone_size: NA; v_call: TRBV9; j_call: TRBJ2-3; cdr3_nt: TGTGCCAGCAGCGCCCGACTAGCGGCTGGGACAGATACGCAGTATTTT; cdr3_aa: CASSARLAAGTDTQYF
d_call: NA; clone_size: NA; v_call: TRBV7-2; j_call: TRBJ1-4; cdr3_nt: TGTGCCAGCAGCTTAAGGAAGGACAGTGAAAAACTGTTTTTT; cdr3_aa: CASSLRKDSEKLFF
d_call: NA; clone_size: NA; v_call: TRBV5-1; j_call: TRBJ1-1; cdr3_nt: TGCGCCAGCAGCGTGGCGAGGCCTACGAACACTGAAGCTTTCTTT; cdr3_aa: CASSVARPTNTEAFF
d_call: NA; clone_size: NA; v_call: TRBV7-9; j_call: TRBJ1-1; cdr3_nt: TGTGCCAGCAACCTCTATGGGACTGAAGCTTTCTTT; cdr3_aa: CASNLYGTEAFF
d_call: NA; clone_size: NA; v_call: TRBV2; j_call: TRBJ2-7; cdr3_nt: TGTGCCAGCAGTTACGGAGGGTCCGGGGACCTCTACGAGCAGTACTTC; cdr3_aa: CASSYGGSGDLYEQYF
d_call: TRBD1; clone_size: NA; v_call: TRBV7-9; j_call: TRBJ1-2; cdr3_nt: TGTGCCAGCAGCCGCTCAGGGGGAAGTAACTATGGCTACACCTTC; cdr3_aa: CASSRSGGSNYGYTF
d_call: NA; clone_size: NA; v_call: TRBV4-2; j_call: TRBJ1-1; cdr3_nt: TGTGCCAGCGCTCAGGTGGGGGACACTGAAGCTTTCTTT; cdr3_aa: CASAQVGDTEAFF
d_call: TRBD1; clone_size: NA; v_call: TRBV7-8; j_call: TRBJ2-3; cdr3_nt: TGTGCCAGCAGCTCCGACAGGGTCACGCAGTATTTT; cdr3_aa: CASSSDRVTQYF
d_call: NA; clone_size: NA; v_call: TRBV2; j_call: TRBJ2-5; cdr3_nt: TGTGCCAGCAGGGCAGGGGAGACCCAGTACTTC; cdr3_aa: CASRAGETQYF
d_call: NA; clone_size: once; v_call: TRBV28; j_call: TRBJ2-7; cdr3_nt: TGTGCCAGCAGTTTAACAGGGCCCTACGAGCAGTACTTC; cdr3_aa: CASSLTGPYEQYF
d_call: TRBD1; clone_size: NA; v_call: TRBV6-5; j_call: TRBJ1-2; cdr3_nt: TGTGCCAGCAGAGTAGAGGACAGGGCGGGTGGCTACACCTTC; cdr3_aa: CASRVEDRAGGYTF
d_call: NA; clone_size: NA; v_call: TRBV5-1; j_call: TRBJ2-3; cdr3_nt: TGCGCCAGCAGCTTGGTTCAGTATACAGATACGCAGTATTTT; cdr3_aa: CASSLVQYTDTQYF
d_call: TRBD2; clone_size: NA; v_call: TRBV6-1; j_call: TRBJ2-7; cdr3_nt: TGTGCCAGCAGTAGAACCGGGACTAGCCACGAGCAGTACTTC; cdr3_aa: CASSRTGTSHEQYF
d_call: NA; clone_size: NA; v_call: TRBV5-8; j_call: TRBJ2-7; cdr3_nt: TGTGCCAGCAGCTTCCCCGGCGGTTGGGGTCTAGTTCGGGACGAGCAGTACTTC; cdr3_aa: CASSFPGGWGLVRDEQYF